One and the same sample provided the 2 T cell receptor beta chains below, sequenced in a study of blood T cell repertoires in COVID-19. The method was immunoSEQ multiplex PCR; TCRdb's version includes in-frame clones alone and lacks a portion of them. Of about 140,000 clones in the sample, almost 85% were seen once. Specimen: peripheral blood. The receptors here all came from a man aged 50 or older with acute or convalescent COVID-19.

This chain links TRBV2 with TRBJ2-1; 11 nucleotides match TRBD2. V lost 6 bases to trimming and J lost 3 bases; unmatched junction nucleotides: 4. The CDR3 has 15 amino acids. Germline CDR1 and CDR2: SNHLY and FYNNEI. The CDR3 nucleotides are TGTGCCAGCAGCCTGCTAGCGGGGGGCTACAATGAGCAGTTCTTC. Encoded protein: CASSLLAGGYNEQFF.

A few counts support this clone. The V gene is TRBV28, the J gene TRBJ1-6, with D perhaps matching TRBD1 (5 bases). The germline gives CDR1 MDHEN, CDR2 SYDVKM. This CDR3 is 16 amino acids long. The V and J ends lost 2 bases and 0 bases respectively, with 8 bases between them. This CDR3 is CASSLDRSSYNSPLHF. Here the CDR3 DNA reads TGTGCCAGCAGTTTAGACAGAAGCTCCTATAATTCACCCCTCCACTTT.